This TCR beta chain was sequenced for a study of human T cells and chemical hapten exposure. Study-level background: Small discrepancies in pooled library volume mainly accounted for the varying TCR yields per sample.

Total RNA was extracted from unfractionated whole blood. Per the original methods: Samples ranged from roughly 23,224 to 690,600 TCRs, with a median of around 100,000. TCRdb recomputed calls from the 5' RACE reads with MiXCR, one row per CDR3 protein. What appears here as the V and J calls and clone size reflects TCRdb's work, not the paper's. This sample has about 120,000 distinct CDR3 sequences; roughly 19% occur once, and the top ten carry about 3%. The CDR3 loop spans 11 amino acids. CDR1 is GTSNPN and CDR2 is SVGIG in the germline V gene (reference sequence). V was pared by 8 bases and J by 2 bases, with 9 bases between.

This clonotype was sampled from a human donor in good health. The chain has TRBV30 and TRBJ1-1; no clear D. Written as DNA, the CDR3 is TGTGCCCTGGCGGCAAACACTGAAGCTTTCTTT. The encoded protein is CALAANTEAFF.